This entry lists 7 T cell receptor beta chains sequenced from one sample in a study of blood T cell repertoires in COVID-19. Profiled with immunoSEQ multiplex PCR; TCRdb holds only in-frame clones, not every one. The sample includes about 80,000 clones, approximately 80% of them seen just once. The sample taken for sequencing was peripheral blood. Receptors were obtained from a man older than 75 with active or convalescent COVID-19.

The V gene is TRBV10-3, the J gene TRBJ1-4, with D maybe TRBD1 (6 bases). V shed 4 bases and J shed 7 bases, with 13 bases lying between them. Germline CDR1 ENHRY, CDR2 SYGVKD. CDR3 length equals 14 residues. For the CDR3, the DNA is TGTGCCATCAGTGCGGCAGGGGTAGGTGAAAAACTGTTTTTT. Translated, it gives CAISAAGVGEKLFF.

This chain connects TRBV11-2 to TRBJ2-1, with 7 bases fitting TRBD1. Trimming removed 1 base from V and 0 bases from J; junction bases left unmatched: 3. This CDR3 region has 16 residues. Germline CDR1 and CDR2: SGHAT and FQNNGV. The CDR3 loop is CASSLVGQTSYNEQFF. DNA of the CDR3: TGTGCCAGCAGCTTAGTGGGACAGACCTCCTACAATGAGCAGTTCTTC.

This clone was detected a few times. The rearrangement links TRBV14 to TRBJ1-6, with TRBD1 identical over 8 bases. Germline V gene sequence: CDR1 SGHDN, CDR2 FVKESK. J lost 10 bases, V lost 4 bases, and 9 bases had no gene match. This CDR3 has 15 amino acids. The CDR3 DNA reads as TGTGCCAGCAGCCTCGGACAGGGTTTCGGATCACCCCTCCACTTT. It yields the protein CASSLGQGFGSPLHF. The full variable domain, with the rest looked up from reference TRBV14 and TRBJ1-6, is EAGVTQFPSHSVIEKGQTVTLRCDPISGHDNLYWYRRVMGKEIKFLLHFVKESKQDESGMPNNRFLAERTGGTYSTLKVQPAELEDSGVYFCASSLGQGFGSPLHFGNGTRLTVT.

J is TRBJ2-3 and V is TRBV28, with 9 bases that match TRBD2. The CDR3 covers 15 residues. Germline V gene sequence: CDR1 MDHEN, CDR2 SYDVKM. V lost 6 bases to trimming and J lost 4 bases; unmatched junction nucleotides: 8. As DNA, the CDR3 is TGTGCCAGCAGGATTCTAGCGGGGTTCGCAGATACGCAGTATTTT. This codes for CASRILAGFADTQYF.

The chain joins TRBV19 to TRBJ2-1; 8 bases are a match to TRBD1. Looked up from germline, CDR1 is LNHDA and CDR2 is SQIVND (reference sequence). The CDR3 has 14 residues. V was clipped by 6 bases and J by 6 bases; unmatched bases: 7. The CDR3 DNA is TGTGCCAGTAGCGGACAGGGTTGGATCAATGAGCAGTTCTTC. It codes for CASSGQGWINEQFF.

Only one count was recorded for this clone. V usage is TRBV24-1 and J usage is TRBJ2-2; no definite D call. Germline assignment: CDR1 KGHDR and CDR2 SFDVKD. The CDR3 totals 13 residues. Between the trimmed V and J ends, which lost 8 bases and 5 bases, there was a span of 11 bases. CDR3 in amino acids: CATKATTTGELFF. CDR3 nucleotide sequence: TGTGCCACCAAGGCCACTACAACCGGGGAGCTGTTTTTT.

This clone came up once. The rearrangement joins TRBV7-8 to TRBJ1-3; D gene ambiguous. The germline gives CDR1 SGHVS, CDR2 FQNEAQ. V was clipped by 0 bases and J by 0 bases, with 3 bases between them. The CDR3 runs to 14 residues. The CDR3 coding sequence is TGTGCCAGCAGCTTAGCGGCCTCTGGAAACACCATATATTTT. Translated, it gives CASSLAASGNTIYF.